The rows below give T cell receptor beta chains drawn from one sample of a study of cytomegalovirus exposure and HLA in healthy donors. Assay used: immunoSEQ multiplex PCR; TCRdb lists only in-frame clones, some missing. The table lists fewer than 180,000 clones, 75% to 85% of them singletons. The sequencing sample was made of PBMCs. The source is a human donor in good health. CDR3s include the opening cysteine and the closing phenylalanine or tryptophan. Each record gives: J gene, V gene, clone size, D gene, CDR3 protein, CDR3 DNA. The D gene is left open where the match is weak. Rows may omit the clone size; those that give it use once, few, many or a size class.

TRBJ1-6 TRBV6-6 . . CASSYSMRRDNSPLHF TGTGCCAGCAGTTACTCGATGCGGAGGGATAATTCACCCCTCCACTTT
TRBJ2-7 TRBV7-2 . TRBD1 CASSFGTGGQYEQYF TGTGCCAGCAGCTTCGGGACAGGGGGTCAATACGAGCAGTACTTC
TRBJ2-7 TRBV27 . . CASSHLRDIIYEQYF TGTGCCAGCAGTCACCTCCGGGACATTATCTACGAGCAGTACTTC
TRBJ1-2 TRBV27 . . CASSLYPPLNGYTF TGTGCCAGCAGTTTATATCCCCCCCTTAATGGCTACACCTTC
TRBJ2-3 TRBV7-9 few TRBD2 CASSLDRKTSGIGDTQYF TGTGCCAGCAGCTTAGATCGGAAGACTAGCGGGATTGGGGATACGCAGTATTTT
TRBJ1-4 TRBV7-2 . TRBD1 CASSYRQGAVGEKLFF TGTGCCAGCAGTTACCGACAGGGGGCTGTGGGTGAAAAACTGTTTTTT
TRBJ2-7 TRBV4-2 . TRBD1 CASSQGGIDRGRPYEQYF TGTGCCAGCAGCCAAGGAGGGATTGACAGGGGCAGGCCCTACGAGCAGTACTTC
TRBJ1-5 TRBV7-8 few . CASSLGDSSNQPQHF TGTGCCAGCAGCTTAGGAGACAGTAGCAATCAGCCCCAGCATTTT
TRBJ2-2 TRBV4-1 . TRBD2 CASSQVWGGSNTGELFF TGCGCCAGCAGCCAAGTCTGGGGGGGGAGTAACACCGGGGAGCTGTTTTTT
TRBJ2-5 TRBV6-4 . . CASSRTTGGQETQYF TGTGCCAGCAGCAGAACGACAGGAGGACAAGAGACCCAGTACTTC
TRBJ2-1 TRBV4-1 . . CASSQVSGGDEQFF TGCGCCAGCAGCCAAGTTAGCGGCGGAGATGAGCAGTTCTTC
TRBJ1-6 TRBV30 . . CAWVQDNSPLHF TGTGCCTGGGTACAGGATAATTCACCCCTCCACTTT
TRBJ1-2 TRBV6-1 . TRBD1 CASSPWDSYGYTF TGTGCCAGCAGTCCCTGGGACAGCTATGGCTACACCTTC
TRBJ2-2 TRBV11-2 . . CASSPTGELFF TGTGCCAGCAGCCCAACCGGGGAGCTGTTTTTT
TRBJ1-5 TRBV28 . . CASSSRQVFADQPQHF TGTGCCAGCAGTTCCAGACAGGTCTTTGCGGATCAGCCCCAGCATTTT
TRBJ1-2 TRBV5-1 . . CASSYPEGGNYGYTF TGCGCCAGCAGCTACCCCGAAGGGGGTAACTATGGCTACACCTTC
TRBJ2-7 TRBV14 . TRBD1 CASSPRTGESEQYF TGTGCCAGCAGCCCTCGGACAGGGGAGAGCGAGCAGTACTTC
TRBJ2-7 TRBV15 . . CATSREPGSSYEQYF TGTGCCACCAGCAGAGAACCGGGAAGCTCCTACGAGCAGTACTTC
TRBJ1-1 TRBV9 . . CASSVAENTEAFF TGTGCCAGCAGCGTAGCAGAGAACACTGAAGCTTTCTTT
TRBJ2-1 TRBV7-2 . . CASSPGVGWGYNEQFF TGTGCCAGCAGCCCGGGGGTAGGATGGGGATACAATGAGCAGTTCTTC
TRBJ2-7 TRBV10-2 . . CASSDLATTYYEQYF TGCGCCAGCAGTGACCTAGCCACCACATACTACGAGCAGTACTTC
TRBJ2-1 TRBV5-6 . . CASSLETTSYNEQFF TGTGCCAGCAGCTTGGAAACTACCTCTTACAATGAGCAGTTCTTC
TRBJ1-5 TRBV28 . . CATLGVNQPQHF TGTGCCACCCTCGGGGTAAATCAGCCCCAGCATTTT
TRBJ1-1 TRBV6-1 few . CASSAQGRDTEAFF TGTGCCAGCAGTGCCCAGGGGAGGGACACTGAAGCTTTCTTT
TRBJ2-7 TRBV7-2 . . CASSLSIGNIDEQYF TGTGCCAGCAGCTTAAGTATCGGGAACATCGACGAGCAGTACTTC
TRBJ1-4 TRBV14 . . CASSPGTLNEKLFF TGTGCCAGCAGCCCTGGGACTTTAAATGAAAAACTGTTTTTT
TRBJ1-1 TRBV19 few . CASSAGRNTEAFF TGTGCCAGTAGTGCGGGACGAAACACTGAAGCTTTCTTT
TRBJ2-7 TRBV4-2 . TRBD2 CASRVLAGGSDEQYF TGTGCCAGCAGGGTTTTAGCGGGGGGCAGCGACGAGCAGTACTTC
TRBJ1-5 TRBV5-3 . . CARSWHEASGDSNQPQHF TGTGCCAGAAGCTGGCATGAGGCCTCCGGGGACTCCAATCAGCCCCAGCATTTT
TRBJ1-4 TRBV11-2 . . CASSRVTATNEKLFF TGTGCCAGCAGCCGTGTGACAGCAACTAATGAAAAACTGTTTTTT
TRBJ1-2 TRBV25-1 . TRBD1 CASSASGTGGYGYTF TGTGCCAGCAGTGCCTCCGGGACAGGGGGTTATGGCTACACCTTC
TRBJ2-5 TRBV29-1 . . CSVRGIEETQYF TGCAGCGTTAGGGGTATCGAAGAGACCCAGTACTTC
TRBJ2-7 TRBV7-2 . . CASSLGGGGFPYEQYF TGTGCCAGCAGCTTAGGTGGGGGCGGCTTTCCCTACGAGCAGTACTTC
TRBJ1-5 TRBV19 . TRBD1 CASRKYSGQGINQPQHF TGTGCCAGTAGGAAATACTCGGGACAGGGCATCAATCAGCCCCAGCATTTT
TRBJ2-7 TRBV5-1 . TRBD1 CASSLQGAPYEQYF TGCGCCAGCAGCTTACAGGGGGCTCCCTACGAGCAGTACTTC
TRBJ2-5 TRBV7-9 once . CASSLASRETQYF TGTGCCAGCAGCTTAGCTAGCCGGGAGACCCAGTACTTC
TRBJ2-3 TRBV9 . TRBD2 CASSILPLAGMGNTQYF TGTGCCAGCAGCATCCTCCCACTAGCGGGAATGGGAAATACGCAGTATTTT
TRBJ2-1 TRBV7-2 . TRBD2 CASSSGGAGGLYNEQFF TGTGCCAGCAGCTCTGGCGGCGCGGGAGGATTGTACAATGAGCAGTTCTTC
TRBJ2-1 TRBV6-5 . . CASKDQGQGHGGQFF TGTGCCAGCAAGGACCAGGGTCAGGGGCACGGTGGGCAGTTCTTC
TRBJ2-5 TRBV25-1 . TRBD1 CASSRDRINQETQYF TGTGCCAGCTCTCGGGACAGAATCAACCAAGAGACCCAGTACTTC
TRBJ2-5 TRBV6-5 . TRBD1 CASSYRGTGFETQYF TGTGCCAGCAGTTATCGCGGGACAGGGTTTGAGACCCAGTACTTC
TRBJ2-7 TRBV27 . . CAGLAEAYEQYF TGTGCCGGATTGGCGGAGGCCTACGAGCAGTACTTC
TRBJ2-7 TRBV6-5 few TRBD1 CASSYVRTGKDEQYF TGTGCCAGCAGTTACGTACGGACAGGGAAAGACGAGCAGTACTTC
TRBJ1-6 TRBV7-2 . TRBD1 CASSPEAGGFSPLHF TGTGCCAGCAGCCCTGAGGCAGGGGGTTTTTCACCCCTCCACTTT
TRBJ2-2 TRBV2 . . CASRAQGGRNTGELFF TGTGCCAGCAGGGCTCAAGGGGGTAGAAACACCGGGGAGCTGTTTTTT
TRBJ1-4 TRBV28 . . CASSPDSRATNEKLFF TGTGCCAGCAGTCCCGACAGCCGGGCAACTAATGAAAAACTGTTTTTT
TRBJ1-1 TRBV7-6 once . CASSLGGPNTEAFF TGTGCCAGCAGCTTAGGGGGCCCGAACACTGAAGCTTTCTTT
TRBJ2-1 TRBV14 once . CASSRLTHYNEQFF TGTGCCAGCAGCCGATTGACACACTACAATGAGCAGTTCTTC
TRBJ2-1 TRBV10-2 . TRBD2 CASSESRGGDYNEQFF TGCGCCAGCAGTGAGTCCCGCGGGGGGGACTACAATGAGCAGTTCTTC
TRBJ1-1 TRBV12-5 . TRBD1 CASGWTRQGNTEAFF TGTGCTAGTGGTTGGACCAGACAGGGGAACACTGAAGCTTTCTTT
TRBJ2-7 TRBV5-4 . TRBD2 CASSAGTSRYEQYF TGTGCCAGCAGCGCCGGGACTAGTAGGTACGAGCAGTACTTC
TRBJ1-4 TRBV4-2 few . CASSPGGIGNEKLFF TGTGCCAGCAGCCCTGGGGGGATTGGGAATGAAAAACTGTTTTTT
TRBJ1-3 TRBV5-1 . TRBD1 CASSFGQGSTIYF TGCGCCAGCAGCTTCGGACAGGGTAGCACCATATATTTT
TRBJ2-5 TRBV7-2 . . CASSLDSETQYF TGTGCCAGCAGCTTAGATTCGGAGACCCAGTACTTC